Listed here are 14 T cell receptor beta chains from one sample, sequenced in a study of blood T cell repertoires in COVID-19. Sequencing was performed with immunoSEQ multiplex PCR; in TCRdb, only in-frame clones are kept and a portion is missing. Of roughly 68,000 clones in the sample, 70% to 85% were seen once. Sample: peripheral blood. The receptors shown here come from a man older than 75 with active COVID-19.

Here the CDR3 reads CASRNGQPNTEAFF. CDR3 bases: TGTGCCAGCAGGAACGGACAGCCGAACACTGAAGCTTTCTTT. This chain links TRBV3-1 (or the pseudogene TRBV3-2) with TRBJ1-1; D perhaps matches TRBD1 (6 bases). Germline assignment: CDR1 LGHDT and CDR2 YNNKEL (reference sequence). Trimming cost V 6 bases and J 1 base, with 12 bases left between them. The CDR3 sequence is 14 residues long.

The chain combines TRBV18 with TRBJ2-5; D not resolved. There are 12 residues in the CDR3. Deletions cut 3 bases from V and 2 bases from J, with 4 bases between. Germline loops: CDR1 KGHSH, CDR2 LQKENI. CDR3 protein: CASSPLQETQYF. Written as DNA, the CDR3 is TGTGCCAGCTCACCTCTACAAGAGACCCAGTACTTC.

The chain is built from TRBV9 and TRBJ2-7, with D perhaps matching TRBD1 (5 bases). V dropped 4 bases and J dropped 2 bases, with 7 bases sitting between them. Germline V lookup: CDR1 SGDLS, CDR2 YYNGEE. This CDR3 has 12 amino acids. CDR3: CASSPGPYEQYF. In DNA form, the CDR3 reads TGTGCCAGCAGCCCAGGGCCCTACGAGCAGTACTTC.

The CDR3 loop is CASSLNPSQGRRNEQFF. The CDR3 DNA is TGCGCCAGCAGCTTGAATCCGTCACAGGGGCGACGCAATGAGCAGTTCTTC. The chain has TRBV5-1 and TRBJ2-1; TRBD1 agrees at 7 bases. Losses at the gene ends were 1 base for V and 6 bases for J; bases not matched to a gene: 13. The germline V gene encodes CDR1 SGHRS and CDR2 YFSETQ. The CDR3 covers 17 residues.

CDR3 bases: TGTGCCAGCAGCTCAACTTCGGGACAGCATAATGAAAAACTGTTTTTT. It yields the protein CASSSTSGQHNEKLFF. The rearrangement joins TRBV5-4 to TRBJ1-4, with 7 bases identical to TRBD1. V trimming: 3 bases; J trimming: 4 bases; junction bases outside the gene matches: 9. Germline-derived CDR1 and CDR2 are SGHNT and YYREEE (reference sequence). This CDR3 spans 16 amino acids.

J is TRBJ2-1 and V is TRBV28; TRBD2 matches at 8 bases. Germline CDR1 and CDR2: MDHEN and SYDVKM. J was trimmed by 4 bases and V by 8 bases; bases with no gene match: 10. This CDR3 has 15 residues. The DNA for the CDR3 is TGTGCCAGCGGTCTGGCGAGCGGGAGTTACAATGAGCAGTTCTTC. Translating it yields CASGLASGSYNEQFF.

The rearrangement links TRBV7-9 to TRBJ1-4; TRBD1 matches 12 bases. Germline V gives CDR1 SEHNR, CDR2 FQNEAQ (reference sequence). V was clipped by 4 bases and J by 7 bases; unmatched bases: 7. This CDR3 contains 16 residues. CDR3 region: CASSSGTGGSSEKLFF. The CDR3 DNA reads as TGTGCCAGCAGCTCCGGGACAGGGGGCTCGAGTGAAAAACTGTTTTTT.

The rearrangement links TRBV3-1 (or the pseudogene TRBV3-2) to TRBJ2-2; 11 nucleotides agree with TRBD2. Trimming took 3 bases from V and 7 from J; bases not matched to a gene: 7. Germline assignment: CDR1 LGHDT and CDR2 YNNKEL (reference sequence). The CDR3 is 16 residues long. The CDR3 region has the DNA TGTGCCAGCAGCCAGGAACTAGCGGGAGTATTCGGGGAGCTGTTTTTT. Translating gives CASSQELAGVFGELFF.

The chain recombines TRBV2 with TRBJ2-1; D is perhaps TRBD2 (6 bases). There are 14 residues in the CDR3. V lost 6 bases and J lost 3, with 12 bases in between. CDR1 is SNHLY, CDR2 FYNNEI, per germline. DNA for the CDR3: TGTGCCAGCAGCGACCCGGGACTCTACAATGAGCAGTTCTTC. This sequence encodes CASSDPGLYNEQFF.

The V and J genes are TRBV6-6 and TRBJ2-7, with 10 positions matching TRBD2. The germline CDR1 and CDR2 sequences are MNHNY and SVGAGI (reference sequence). The CDR3 spans 14 residues. V lost 8 bases to trimming and J lost 2 bases; unmatched junction nucleotides: 6. The CDR3 loop is CASESGLATYEQYF. CDR3 DNA: TGTGCCAGCGAATCGGGACTAGCGACCTACGAGCAGTACTTC.

DNA for the CDR3: TGTGCCAGCAGTTTTAGTCGACAGGGAATAAATGAAAAACTGTTTTTT. This sequence encodes CASSFSRQGINEKLFF. The chain combines TRBV28 with TRBJ1-4; 7 positions agree with TRBD1. The CDR3 sequence is 16 residues long. V dropped 3 bases and J dropped 5; count of bases not matched to a gene: 9. Germline V gene sequence: CDR1 MDHEN, CDR2 SYDVKM.

The chain combines TRBV30 with TRBJ1-2, with TRBD1 matching 8 bases. Germline V gene lookup returns CDR1 GTSNPN and CDR2 SVGIG (reference sequence). This CDR3 region has 14 residues. V gave up 3 bases and J gave up 2 bases; unmatched junction bases: 5. The CDR3 here is CAWSRQGTNYGYTF. In DNA form, the CDR3 reads TGTGCCTGGAGCCGACAGGGGACGAACTATGGCTACACCTTC.

This clone was picked up one time. The chain carries TRBV3-1 (or the pseudogene TRBV3-2) and TRBJ1-5; 8 bases are shared with TRBD1. Trimming at V came to 1 base and at J to 2 bases, leaving 4 bases not matched to a gene. The CDR3 has 16 residues. Germline loops: CDR1 LGHDT, CDR2 YNNKEL (reference sequence). The CDR3 protein is CASSQGTGWGNQPQHF. CDR3 nucleotides: TGTGCCAGCAGCCAAGGGACAGGGTGGGGCAATCAGCCCCAGCATTTT.

V and J are TRBV7-6 and TRBJ2-2; no clear D. The CDR3 loop spans 16 amino acids. Germline V gene data show CDR1 as SGHVS and CDR2 as FNYEAQ. V was trimmed by 2 bases and J by 2 bases, leaving 12 bases between them. As DNA, the CDR3 is TGTGCCAGCAGCTTAAGTTGGGCAATCAACACCGGGGAGCTGTTTTTT. Translated: CASSLSWAINTGELFF.